This entry lists 10 T cell receptor beta chains sequenced from one sample in a study of T cell responses to AZD1222 COVID-19 vaccine. Assay used: immunoSEQ multiplex PCR; TCRdb lists only in-frame clones, some missing. This table holds 83,000 or so clones, around 93% found once. This material consisted of peripheral blood, taken 28 days after the second AZD1222 dose. All receptors derive from an adult who received the AZD1222 COVID-19 vaccine.

The V gene is TRBV28, the J gene TRBJ2-4; TRBD1 is a possible D gene (7 bases). The CDR3 has 14 amino acids. Germline CDR1 and CDR2: MDHEN and SYDVKM. The V end lost 6 bases, the J end lost 7 bases, and 16 bases lay between the germline ends. The DNA of the CDR3 is TGTGCCAGCAGACCTCCAGGGGGGCGGAACATTCAGTACTTC. It is translated as CASRPPGGRNIQYF.

The chain joins TRBV7-3 to TRBJ2-7; TRBD1 matches 11 bases. Germline V lookup: CDR1 SGHTA, CDR2 FQGTGA. This CDR3 comprises 14 residues. V lost 4 bases, J lost 5 bases, and 4 bases stayed unmatched. CDR3 residues: CASSSTGQGDEQYF. The DNA of the CDR3 is TGTGCCAGCAGCTCAACGGGACAGGGGGACGAGCAGTACTTC.

The V gene is TRBV5-1, the J gene TRBJ2-3; D tentatively fits TRBD1 or TRBD2 (6 bases each). The V end lost 3 bases, the J end lost 1 base, and 18 bases lay between the germline ends. The germline V gene has CDR1 SGHRS and CDR2 YFSETQ. The CDR3 is made up of 17 amino acids. Written as DNA, the CDR3 is TGCGCCAGCAGCTGGGCCCCGGGGGCGGTCGGCACAGATACGCAGTATTTT. Translating it yields CASSWAPGAVGTDTQYF.

The chain uses TRBV6-2 or TRBV6-3 and TRBJ1-1; D possibly corresponds to TRBD1 (5 bases). The CDR3 runs to 14 residues. With 6 bases removed from V and 5 bases from J, the gap between germline ends came to 16 bases. Per the germline V gene, CDR1 is MNHEY and CDR2 is SVGEGT. The CDR3 bases are TGTGCCAGCAGCCCGACCGGGGCGGGAACTGAAGCTTTCTTT. The encoded protein is CASSPTGAGTEAFF.

V is TRBV28 and J is TRBJ1-1; the D gene is possibly TRBD1 (6 bases). The germline gives CDR1 MDHEN, CDR2 SYDVKM. The CDR3 runs to 15 residues. Between the trimmed V and J ends, which lost 4 bases and 4 bases, there was a span of 16 bases. The CDR3, as DNA: TGTGCCAGCAGTTCCCCGACAGGTTTGGCCACTGAAGCTTTCTTT. This sequence encodes CASSSPTGLATEAFF.

The chain uses TRBV14 and TRBJ1-1; D is ambiguous. This CDR3 contains 13 residues. Between the trimmed V and J ends, which lost 0 bases and 4 bases, there was a span of 6 bases. The germline V gene has CDR1 SGHDN and CDR2 FVKESK. This CDR3 reads CASSQDPSTEAFF. The CDR3 DNA is TGTGCCAGCAGCCAAGATCCGTCCACTGAAGCTTTCTTT.

The rearrangement links TRBV5-4 to TRBJ2-7; a weak D match, TRBD2 (6 bases). V lost 4 bases, J lost 3 bases, and 23 bases lay in between. The CDR3 runs to 17 residues. Germline lookup yields CDR1 SGHNT and CDR2 YYREEE (reference sequence). CDR3 sequence (DNA): TGTGCCAGCAGCCACGGGGGAAGGGGCGGGAAAAGCTACGAGCAGTACTTC. Amino acid sequence: CASSHGGRGGKSYEQYF.

The chain is built from TRBV14 and TRBJ2-5; weak D call: TRBD2 (5 bases). The CDR3 extends over 13 amino acids. The germline V gene encodes CDR1 SGHDN and CDR2 FVKESK. Trimming took off 0 bases at V and 5 bases at J, with 7 bases between the two ends. The CDR3 spells CASSQDPGETQYF. In DNA form, the CDR3 reads TGTGCCAGCAGCCAAGATCCGGGGGAGACCCAGTACTTC.

The V call is TRBV5-8, the J call TRBJ1-4; TRBD1 might be the D (6 bases). The length of the CDR3 is 16 residues. Per the germline V gene, CDR1 is SGHTS and CDR2 is YDEGEE. V gave up 3 bases and J gave up 5 bases, with 17 bases separating them. As DNA, the CDR3 is TGTGCCAGCAGCTCCGACCTTGGACAGATAAATGAAAAACTGTTTTTT. It yields the protein CASSSDLGQINEKLFF.

V is TRBV18 and J is TRBJ1-1, with D unclear. Germline V gene lookup returns CDR1 KGHSH and CDR2 LQKENI. The CDR3 sequence is 14 residues long. V lost 0 bases and J 3 bases, leaving 8 bases between the germline ends. For the CDR3, the DNA is TGTGCCAGCTCACCACCCTGGAGGGACACTGAAGCTTTCTTT. Translated: CASSPPWRDTEAFF.